The present T cell receptor (beta chain) was sequenced within a study of shared clonotypes between healthy human individuals (dated by TCRdb to 2018 to 2021). Background for the entire study: The cohort included a few men and a couple of women between 18 and 49 years of age. Libraries were prepared and TCR repertoires were sequenced by different laboratories using diverse techniques, in order to increase sequencing depth and limit assay-specific biases. For each donor, three plates each were used for CD4 naive and CD4 memory, two plates were used for CD8 naive, and one plate was used for CD8 memory. Blood TCR repertoires of five healthy adults were deeply sequenced to estimate repertoire size and the extent of clonotype sharing between individuals. Per donor, leukapheresis produced somewhere between about 0.8 and 9.5 billion PBMCs.

On this clone: It lacks a known antigen. Base qualities are not at hand, and no much larger clone is one base apart.

The donors were healthy, HIV-negative adults who had no recently reported acute infections or vaccinations. Every donor was a Caucasian adult living in Nashville, Tennessee, USA. CD4+ T cells were enriched through magnetic negative selection, after which naive cells were positively selected on CD45RA and the remaining negative fraction served as the memory subset. Blood was collected by leukapheresis, and PBMCs were isolated by Ficoll-Histopaque density gradient centrifugation and then cryopreserved in liquid nitrogen vapor phase. Purity and quantity of every magnetically sorted T cell population were checked by analytical flow cytometry. Genomic DNA was isolated from each sorted fraction and quantified by UV absorbance on a Nanodrop 2000c. Using the deep immunoSEQ assay, TCR CDR3 regions were amplified from genomic DNA by multiplex PCR. Extracted genomic DNA from each cell subset was distributed evenly across all wells of several immunoSEQ 96-well plates, and each plate was treated as a replicate. For sorted subsets, 150 to 200 ng genomic DNA, equal to about 30,000 T cell genomes, was loaded into each replicate PCR. Purified libraries were measured with a Qubit 3.0 fluorometer, size-checked on a Bioanalyzer 2100, and measured again with the KAPA Library Quantification kit. Each immunoSEQ 96-well plate was sequenced on its own single-read 150-cycle Illumina NextSeq 550 flow cell. Per the original workflow: Because only junctional sequences without quality scores were contained in the immunoSEQ output, filtering matching that applied to full-length reads could not be performed. To assign V/J genes and CDR3, sequences were annotated using PyIR, a Python wrapper for IgBLAST v1.9, with IMGT germline references. Reads with weak V/J assignments (E-value above 1e-6), missing CDR3, stop codons, out-of-frame junctions, or ambiguous translated residues were removed. V3J clonotypes were defined as sequences sharing the same inferred V gene, J gene, and CDR3 amino acid sequence. The percentage overlap between two repertoires was calculated by dividing the number of shared unique clonotypes by the size of the smaller repertoire. Richness of each repertoire was evaluated using RTK rarefaction, the Chao1 estimator, and Recon v2.1 estimates of unobserved clonotypes. For all TCRbeta clonotypes obtained by the gDNA method from a few donors, generation probabilities were computed with OLGA. Entries here come from immuneACCESS through TCRdb and include only in-frame sequences with V and J called. Some clones fail to appear in such tables; in the studies checked, an unresolved V gene covers under half of the shortfall, and the cause of the remainder is unknown. The DNA was the basis for D and trimming; V, J and clone size are from that table. In this sample the table shows over a million clones, 97% to 99% of which occur a single time. The top ten clones comprise under 0.45% of the sample.

Overall results and qualifications from the work: Sharing across a few donors was observed for around 5% of naive CD4, about 3.2% of naive CD8, around 2.5% of memory CD4, and over 0.3% of memory CD8 clonotypes. Higher generation probabilities were observed for clonotypes shared by all four sorted-subset donors than for non-shared clonotypes. The genetic and exposure-history diversity represented was limited by the small number of donors. Sampling was restricted to blood, and TCR repertoires in tissues likely differ from the TCR repertoires found in blood. Even with the large sequencing depth, rarefaction of the sorted-subset datasets indicated that sequencing was incomplete. Estimated clonotype richness was generally larger for naive than for memory subsets. Based on pairwise subsampling, the degree of clonotype sharing among donors was expected to be affected by sequencing depth.

Reading the germline V gene (reference sequence) gives CDR1 MNHEY and CDR2 SMNVEV. From the cysteine through the phenylalanine, the CDR3 covers 14 amino acids. The CDR3 DNA has 42 bases and is translated from base 1. V is shortened by 2 bases, J by 5 bases, and the region joining them spans 12 bases. Sequencing was carried out using naive CD4+ T cells sorted from blood. The meaning of the sample's cell subset or site label: CD45RA+ positively selected. The chain couples TRBV27 to TRBJ2-5, with the D gene call left open. The receptor was isolated from a man aged 30-40 years in good health. The encoded CDR3 is CASSLGAMGETQYF. Read as DNA, the sequence is TGTGCCAGCAGTTTAGGAGCGATGGGGGAGACCCAGTACTTC.